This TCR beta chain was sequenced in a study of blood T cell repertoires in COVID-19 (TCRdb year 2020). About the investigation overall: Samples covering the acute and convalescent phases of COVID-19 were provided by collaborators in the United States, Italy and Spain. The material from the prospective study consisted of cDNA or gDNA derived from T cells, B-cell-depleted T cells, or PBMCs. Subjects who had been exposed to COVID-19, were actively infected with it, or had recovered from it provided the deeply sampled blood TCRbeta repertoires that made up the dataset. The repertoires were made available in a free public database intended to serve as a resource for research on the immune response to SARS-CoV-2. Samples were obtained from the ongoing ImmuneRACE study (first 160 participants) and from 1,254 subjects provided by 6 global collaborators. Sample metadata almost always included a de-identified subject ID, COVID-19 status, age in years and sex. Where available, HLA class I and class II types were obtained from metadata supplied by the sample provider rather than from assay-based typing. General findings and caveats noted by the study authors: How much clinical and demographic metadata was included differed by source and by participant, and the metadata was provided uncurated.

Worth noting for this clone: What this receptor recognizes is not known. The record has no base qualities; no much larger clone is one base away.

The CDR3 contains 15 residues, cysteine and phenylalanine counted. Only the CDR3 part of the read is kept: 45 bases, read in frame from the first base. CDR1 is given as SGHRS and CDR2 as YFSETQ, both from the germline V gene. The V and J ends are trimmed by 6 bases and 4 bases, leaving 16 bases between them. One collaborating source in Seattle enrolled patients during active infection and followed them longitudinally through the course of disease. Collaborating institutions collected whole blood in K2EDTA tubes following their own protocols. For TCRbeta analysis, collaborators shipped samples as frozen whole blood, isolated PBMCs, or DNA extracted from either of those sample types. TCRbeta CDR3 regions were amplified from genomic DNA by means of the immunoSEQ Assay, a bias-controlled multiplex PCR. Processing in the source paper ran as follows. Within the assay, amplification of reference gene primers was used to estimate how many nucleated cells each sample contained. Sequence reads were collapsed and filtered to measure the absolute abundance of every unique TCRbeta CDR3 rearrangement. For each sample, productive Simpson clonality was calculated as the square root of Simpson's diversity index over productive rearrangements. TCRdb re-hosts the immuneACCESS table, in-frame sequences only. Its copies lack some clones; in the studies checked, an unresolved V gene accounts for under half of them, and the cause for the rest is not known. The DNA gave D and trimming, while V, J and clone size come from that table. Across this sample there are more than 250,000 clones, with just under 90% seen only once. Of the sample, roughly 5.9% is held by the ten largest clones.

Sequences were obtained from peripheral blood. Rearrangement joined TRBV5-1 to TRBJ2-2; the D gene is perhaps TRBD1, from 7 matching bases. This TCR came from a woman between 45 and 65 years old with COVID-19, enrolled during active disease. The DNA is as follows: TGCGCCAGCACCCCCCAGGGGGGACGCACCGGGGAGCTGTTTTTT. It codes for CASTPQGGRTGELFF.